The T cell receptor beta chain described here comes from a study of post-analysis software for immune sequencing data (dated by TCRdb to between 2015 and 2017). Looking at the study overall: Recorded disease courses included relapsing-remitting, secondary progressive and progressive-relapsing multiple sclerosis, with some patients lacking subtype annotation. The patient repertoires were compared against fewer than twelve previously published healthy control repertoires obtained from donors aged 6 to 25 years. A subset of samples was prepared in parallel using single-end sample barcoding, then pooled and co-amplified after Illumina adapter ligation.

Study-level results and caveats: Roughly 5 TRBV segments, including TRBV5-6, TRBV5-1 and TRBV20-1, were significantly more frequent in patients than controls. The multiple sclerosis patient group was slightly younger than the control group. Strong co-clustering of samples prepared in the same batch was shown by direct clustering with F measure, prompting a batch-effect correction. Normalized Chao1 diversity was significantly lower in multiple sclerosis patients than controls, suggesting substantial peripheral T-cell clonal expansion.

This clonotype was counted only a few times. Its binding antigen is unknown. Base qualities are not provided; no much larger clone lies one nucleotide away. To demonstrate the VDJtools post-analysis software, the study profiled TCR beta repertoires from the peripheral blood of 10 to 15 young patients with multiple sclerosis. The multiple sclerosis patients were children and adolescents ranging in age from about 6 to 17 years. The library was generated by PCR. These reads were obtained on an Illumina HiSeq 2500. To reduce PCR and sequencing biases, unique molecular identifiers were built into the TCR beta cDNA libraries. Per 1 to 10 million input T cells, approximately 500,000 cDNA molecules were obtained, such that each molecule approximated one T cell. The patient libraries were prepared and sequenced with the same protocol used for the earlier healthy control dataset. Within a given batch, samples were prepared together, multiplexed and sequenced on the same HiSeq lane. The original pipeline was this. MIGEC handled the raw barcoded reads, throwing out single-read molecular identifier groups before consensus assembly and CDR3 extraction. Clonotype tables were post-analysed with VDJtools, and diversity was normalized by down-sampling all datasets to the smallest sample size. To correct batch-related cross-sample contamination, repertoire overlap clustering matched CDR3 amino acid sequences but not nucleotide sequences. TCRdb applied fastp at Q25 and MiXCR to the public reads, then kept only in-frame beta chains. A single entry per CDR3 protein holds the most common genes and DNA from its merged rows. Here the V and J calls rest on TCRdb's processing, not on the authors' analysis. The sample includes 350,000 to 450,000 distinct CDR3 sequences, with approximately 37% observed a single time. Together, the top ten hold 7.6% of the sample.

The CDR3 runs 12 residues from the cysteine to the phenylalanine. Only the CDR3 region is kept as DNA, spanning 36 bases read in frame from base 1. Via the germline V gene (reference sequence), CDR1 is SEHNR and CDR2 FQNEAQ. The junction shows trimming of 5 bases on V and 7 bases on J, plus 9 bases between the germline ends. The TCR comes from a girl aged 2 to 9 with multiple sclerosis. The sequenced sample consisted of blood. The chain employs TRBV7-9 and TRBJ2-1; the best D guess is TRBD1, with 6 bases matching. DNA sequence: TGTGCCAGCAGCCATAGGGGGAATGAGCAGTTCTTC. The encoded protein is CASSHRGNEQFF.